The clone carrying this T cell receptor (beta chain) was seen a handful of times. The target antigen is unknown. The CDR3 runs 16 residues. Trimming cost V 5 bases and J 3 bases, with 19 bases left between them. The sample originates from a study of T-cell reconstitution after alpha-beta-depleted transplantation in children. Findings of the study overall: At one year after transplant, newly produced T cells mostly accounted for T-cell counts and diversity. Several hundred expanded graft clones reportedly gave rise to the alpha-beta T cells present about two months after transplant. Certain patients had high TCRbeta diversity at day 60, and it came from recipient T cells and thymic progenitors that survived.

As it was prepared, the TCRbeta library received unique molecular identifiers. TCRdb re-called the PCR reads with MiXCR, one entry per CDR3 protein. The table lists more than 300,000 distinct CDR3 sequences, 15% to 20% of them singletons. Source: PBMCs, mostly from graft donor cells, taken 360 days after TCRalphabeta/CD19-depleted stem cell transplant. The source of this sequence is a male patient aged 2-9 years who had a stem cell transplant for acute lymphoblastic leukemia, so the T cells may come from the graft donor. V usage is TRBV12-3 or TRBV12-4 and J usage is TRBJ2-5; no clear D gene. CDR3: CASSPPPFPFKETQYF. The CDR3 coding sequence is TGTGCCAGCAGTCCCCCCCCCTTCCCCTTTAAAGAGACCCAGTACTTC.